The 2 T cell receptor beta chains given below trace back to one sample, sequenced in a study of blood T cell repertoires in COVID-19. The repertoire was sequenced with immunoSEQ multiplex PCR; TCRdb's copy has only in-frame clones and lacks some. The table includes almost 200,000 clones, roughly nine tenths detected once. Sequenced input: peripheral blood. These receptors were taken from a woman aged 65 to 85 with acute or convalescent COVID-19.

The chain has TRBV6-2 or TRBV6-3 and TRBJ2-3; no clear D gene. CDR1 and CDR2 from the germline V gene are MNHEY and SVGEGT. The CDR3 has 16 residues. V was trimmed by 5 bases and J by 0 bases, leaving 15 bases between them. The CDR3 coding sequence is TGTGCCAGCAGTGGCGGCCGGAGATTGAGCACAGATACGCAGTATTTT. Its translation is CASSGGRRLSTDTQYF.

J is TRBJ1-2 and V is TRBV9, with D unresolved. From germline, CDR1 is SGDLS and CDR2 YYNGEE. V was trimmed by 0 bases and J by 5 bases, leaving 8 bases between them. There are 13 residues in the CDR3. The DNA of the CDR3 is TGTGCCAGCAGCGTAGTGTCAGGATATGGCTACACCTTC. Protein: CASSVVSGYGYTF. The full variable domain, rest sourced from reference TRBV9 and TRBJ1-2, is DSGVTQTPKHLITATGQRVTLRCSPRSGDLSVYWYQQSLDQGLQFLIQYYNGEERAKGNILERFSAQQFPDLHSELNLSSLELGDSALYFCASSVVSGYGYTFGSGTRLTVV.